Each of the 12 T cell receptor beta chains below was sequenced from the same sample in a study of CD8+ T cells in alopecia areata. Sequencing relied on a cDNA template that was reverse transcribed from extracted RNA. TCRdb's table, derived via immunoSEQ multiplex PCR, lists solely in-frame clones and lacks some. The table lists approximately 210,000 clones, 66% of them singletons. Sample treatment: oral pan-JAK inhibitor, 5-10 mg twice daily. Material: CD4+ T cells sorted from blood, obtained around week 42, from a patient treated with tofacitinib. These receptors originate from a human donor with alopecia areata.

The chain couples TRBV2 to TRBJ2-7; the D gene could be TRBD1 or TRBD2 (5 bases each). The CDR3 spans 11 residues. Germline values: CDR1 SNHLY, CDR2 FYNNEI. V lost 6 bases to trimming and J lost 6 bases, with 9 bases between them. This CDR3 reads CASSGTVEQYF. Here the CDR3 DNA reads TGTGCCAGCAGCGGGACCGTCGAGCAGTACTTC.

This clone was detected a few times. V is TRBV15 and J is TRBJ2-3; TRBD1 agrees at 7 bases. The CDR3 is made up of 15 amino acids. CDR1 and CDR2 (germline): LNHNV, YYDKDF (reference sequence). Germline trimming cut 4 bases from V and 1 base from J; bases unmatched to any gene: 5. CDR3 sequence reads: CATSIHRGRTDTQYF. The DNA for the CDR3 is TGTGCCACCAGCATCCACAGGGGACGCACAGATACGCAGTATTTT.

The chain has TRBV15 and TRBJ2-3; tentatively, D is TRBD2 (6 bases). Trimming left V 9 bases short and J 0 bases short, with 16 bases between. The CDR3 sequence is 15 residues long. Germline V CDR1 and CDR2: LNHNV, YYDKDF (reference sequence). The CDR3: CATARRGISTDTQYF. The DNA of the CDR3 is TGTGCCACTGCCCGTCGGGGGATAAGCACAGATACGCAGTATTTT.

This chain links TRBV2 with TRBJ1-2; the D is unclear. With 5 bases removed from V and 3 bases from J, the gap between germline ends came to 16 bases. Germline V gene lookup returns CDR1 SNHLY and CDR2 FYNNEI. The CDR3 runs to 15 residues. The CDR3 DNA sequence: TGTGCCAGCAGTCCGGCCCTGGAGGAGTACTATGGCTACACCTTC. This encodes CASSPALEEYYGYTF.

V is TRBV29-1 and J is TRBJ1-2, with D unclear. Germline CDR1 SQVTM, CDR2 ANQGSEA. Trimming took 3 bases from V and 7 from J, leaving 9 bases between them. CDR3 length: 11 amino acids. For the CDR3, the DNA is TGCAGCGTTGAGGTCACATTTGGCTACACCTTC. Translated: CSVEVTFGYTF.

The V gene is TRBV27, the J gene TRBJ1-1; TRBD1 might be the D (5 bases). V gave up 1 base and J gave up 1 base, with 7 bases separating them. CDR3 length equals 14 residues. The germline gives CDR1 MNHEY, CDR2 SMNVEV (reference sequence). The CDR3: CASSLWGQNTEAFF. The CDR3 DNA reads as TGTGCCAGCAGTTTATGGGGCCAGAACACTGAAGCTTTCTTT.

This clone has only a few counts. The chain is built from TRBV30 and TRBJ1-1; the D gene is possibly TRBD1 (6 bases). This CDR3 has 11 amino acids. In germline, CDR1 is GTSNPN, CDR2 SVGIG (reference sequence). Between the trimmed V and J ends, which lost 5 bases and 7 bases, there was a span of 11 bases. The CDR3: CAWGLQGEAFF. The CDR3 DNA follows: TGTGCCTGGGGATTACAGGGTGAAGCTTTCTTT.

This clone was seen a few times. The J gene is TRBJ2-3, the V gene TRBV11-3, with 9 nucleotides matching TRBD1. V shed 1 base and J 6 bases; nucleotides not matched to a gene: 8. CDR1 and CDR2 from the germline V gene are SGHNT and YENEEA. This CDR3 is 16 amino acids long. DNA of the CDR3: TGTGCCAGCAGCTTAGCAAGTCGGACAGGGGCGGATACGCAGTATTTT. It encodes CASSLASRTGADTQYF.

This clone was picked up a small number of times. The gene calls are TRBV30 and TRBJ1-5; 9 positions agree with TRBD1. The CDR3 covers 13 residues. Per germline, CDR1 GTSNPN and CDR2 SVGIG (reference sequence). With 8 bases clipped from V and 2 bases from J, the junction kept 4 bases outside the gene matches. The CDR3 region has the DNA TGTGCCATCTGGACAGGGGGCAATCAGCCCCAGCATTTT. Encoded protein: CAIWTGGNQPQHF.

This sequence joins TRBV29-1 and TRBJ2-1, with 8 positions matching TRBD1. J was trimmed by 3 bases and V by 3 bases; bases with no gene match: 7. CDR3 size: 15 residues. Looked up from germline, CDR1 is SQVTM and CDR2 is ANQGSEA. CDR3 residues: CSVDSRQGNYNEQFF. In nucleotides, the CDR3 is TGCAGCGTTGACTCTCGACAGGGGAACTACAATGAGCAGTTCTTC.

This clone was detected a few times. The chain recombines TRBV7-9 with TRBJ1-6, with a possible D match to TRBD1 (6 bases). CDR1 is SEHNR and CDR2 is FQNEAQ in the germline V gene (reference sequence). V gave up 3 bases and J gave up 9 bases, with 21 bases separating them. The CDR3 is 17 residues long. CDR3 loop: CASSLSFRAGVGSPLHF. CDR3 in DNA: TGTGCCAGCAGCTTGTCGTTTAGGGCAGGGGTAGGTTCACCCCTCCACTTT.

The rearrangement joins TRBV4-3 to TRBJ2-2; the match to TRBD2 covers 8 bases. V lost 0 bases to trimming and J lost 6 bases; unmatched junction nucleotides: 9. CDR1 and CDR2 from the germline V gene are LGHNA and YSLEER. The CDR3 runs 17 residues. In DNA form, the CDR3 reads TGCGCCAGCAGCCAAGAGATTAGCGGGGCCCCGGCCGGGGAGCTGTTTTTT. Translation: CASSQEISGAPAGELFF.